The T cell receptor (beta chain) under discussion was sequenced for a study of human T cells and chemical hapten exposure. Looked up from germline, CDR1 is SQVTM and CDR2 is ANQGSEA. V dropped 4 bases and J dropped 6 bases, with 17 bases sitting between them. There are 14 residues in the CDR3. From the RACE reads, TCRdb called clonotypes with MiXCR, one entry per CDR3 protein. The sample lists about 49,000 distinct CDR3 sequences, 9.3% seen once, with roughly 4.4% in the top ten. This clonotype was counted at least ten times. Time point: patch test 1, 2 weeks after DPC sensitization. Sample treatment: therapeutic diphenylcyclopropenone sensitization with weekly scalp DPC.

The TCR was taken from a woman aged 50 to 65 with alopecia areata. Some clones in this sample may be carry-over from other donors' samples. The chain is built from TRBV29-1 and TRBJ2-3, with a possible D match to TRBD2 (6 bases). The input for sequencing was whole blood, taken in connection with sensitization to the hapten diphenylcyclopropenone (DPC). Here the CDR3 DNA reads TGCAGCGTTGTGGTCACGGGAGTGATGGATACGCAGTATTTT. It is translated as CSVVVTGVMDTQYF.